This T cell receptor beta chain was retrieved from a study of OX40 agonist ivuxolimab in advanced cancers. Findings and limits, study-wide: On average, CD8+ T cells had more expanded clones than CD4+. The study found among the lowest clonal expansion in partial responders at 0.1-3.0 mg/kg.

Measured with immunoSEQ multiplex PCR; TCRdb has only the in-frame clones, and not every one. This table has fewer than 50,000 clones, roughly 80% appearing once. With respect to this clone: Its antigen is not identified.

V was shortened by 1 base and J by 4 bases, with 12 bases between the two germline ends. The CDR3 extends over 15 amino acids. Germline V gene sequence: CDR1 SGDLS, CDR2 YYNGEE. The material was CD4+ or CD8+ T cells sorted from blood, obtained in a trial of the OX40 agonist ivuxolimab. This receptor was taken from an adult with an advanced solid tumor such as melanoma, head and neck, liver or kidney cancer. The gene calls are TRBV9 and TRBJ2-1; a possible D gene is TRBD1 (5 bases). CDR3 nucleotide sequence: TGTGCCAGCAGCGTACAGGGAAGCGTTTACAATGAGCAGTTCTTC. Encoded protein: CASSVQGSVYNEQFF.